These 28 T cell receptor beta chains were sequenced from one sample in a study of PD-L1 blockade in urothelial cancer. Time point of the sample: peripheral blood 6 weeks after treatment start. Only in-frame clones appear in the TCRdb table, and some are missing; sequencing was by immunoSEQ multiplex PCR. This table has around 80,000 clones, around 93% appearing once. Material: PBMCs, obtained around atezolizumab (anti-PD-L1) treatment. The receptors come from a woman older than 75 with urothelial cancer.

J is TRBJ2-7 and V is TRBV18, with TRBD2 identical over 7 bases. From germline, CDR1 is KGHSH and CDR2 LQKENI. This CDR3 comprises 16 residues. The ends lost 6 bases at V and 2 bases at J; junction bases unmatched: 13. The CDR3 protein is CASSQSGAGGPYEQYF. The DNA of the CDR3 is TGTGCCAGCTCCCAGAGCGGGGCAGGAGGCCCCTACGAGCAGTACTTC.

CDR3 DNA: TGTGCCAGCAGTTCAATGGGACAGGGGGCCGCCTACGAGCAGTACTTC. Translating it yields CASSSMGQGAAYEQYF. The chain is built from TRBV28 and TRBJ2-7; 12 bases agree with TRBD1. The CDR3 covers 16 residues. The germline V gene encodes CDR1 MDHEN and CDR2 SYDVKM. V shed 4 bases and J 2 bases; nucleotides not matched to a gene: 6.

This chain uses TRBV6-4 with TRBJ2-2, with 12 bases that match TRBD1. V was clipped by 6 bases and J by 5 bases; unmatched bases: 7. This CDR3 has 16 residues. Germline V gives CDR1 MRHNA, CDR2 SNTAGT. CDR3 sequence: CASSFGTGGLTGELFF. The CDR3 bases are TGTGCCAGCAGCTTCGGGACAGGGGGCCTAACCGGGGAGCTGTTTTTT.

This chain connects TRBV6-4 to TRBJ2-3, with TRBD2 matching 7 bases. V shed 3 bases, J shed 1 base, and the junction held 4 bases outside the gene matches. CDR3 length: 15 amino acids. The germline CDR1 and CDR2 sequences are MRHNA and SNTAGT. The CDR3 region has the DNA TGTGCCAGCAGTGAATCCAGCGGGGGCACAGATACGCAGTATTTT. Residues: CASSESSGGTDTQYF.

J is TRBJ2-7 and V is TRBV5-1, with 13 positions matching TRBD2. CDR1 and CDR2 (germline): SGHRS, YFSETQ. CDR3 length: 17 residues. J gave up 7 bases and V 5 bases, and 15 bases lay outside the gene matches. CDR3 sequence (DNA): TGCGCCAGCAGTCTCCTCAAGCAGGGACTAGCGGGACGGGAGCAGTACTTC. Protein: CASSLLKQGLAGREQYF. The full variable domain, in which reference TRBV5-1 and TRBJ2-7 provide the parts outside the CDR3, is KAGVTQTPRYLIKTRGQQVTLSCSPISGHRSVSWYQQTPGQGLQFLFEYFSETQRNKGNFPGRFSGRQFSNSRSEMNVSTLELGDSALYLCASSLLKQGLAGREQYFGPGTRLTVT.

This clone has only one observation. The chain's CDR3 is CASSISGGRTEAFF. For the CDR3, the DNA is TGTGCCAGTAGTATTAGCGGGGGAAGAACTGAAGCTTTCTTT. The chain couples TRBV19 to TRBJ1-1; possible D gene TRBD1, 5 bases. The CDR3 spans 14 residues. CDR1 and CDR2 from the germline V gene are LNHDA and SQIVND (reference sequence). V was shortened by 3 bases and J by 5 bases, with 13 bases between the two germline ends.

The chain has TRBV30 and TRBJ2-3; 8 bases map to TRBD1. V trimming: 6 bases; J trimming: 6 bases; junction bases outside the gene matches: 17. Germline V gene sequence: CDR1 GTSNPN, CDR2 SVGIG (reference sequence). The CDR3 spans 16 residues. The CDR3 spells CACSLGTGQIGDTQYF. CDR3 DNA: TGTGCCTGCTCCCTAGGGACAGGCCAAATTGGGGATACGCAGTATTTT.

The CDR3 sequence: CASSPQIGSNQPQHF. In nucleotides, the CDR3 is TGTGCCAGCAGCCCACAGATCGGTAGCAATCAGCCCCAGCATTTT. J is TRBJ1-5 and V is TRBV28; D not certain. The ends were cut back, 6 bases at V and 0 bases at J, with 12 bases in the middle. Looked up from germline, CDR1 is MDHEN and CDR2 is SYDVKM. This CDR3 comprises 15 residues. Full variable domain (missing parts from reference TRBV28 and TRBJ1-5): DVKVTQSSRYLVKRTGEKVFLECVQDMDHENMFWYRQDPGLGLRLIYFSYDVKMKEKGDIPEGYSVSREKKERFSLILESASTNQTSMYLCASSPQIGSNQPQHFGDGTRLSIL.

The chain recombines TRBV29-1 with TRBJ2-3; D may be TRBD1 (5 bases). Germline loops: CDR1 SQVTM, CDR2 ANQGSEA. The V end was cut by 4 bases, the J end by 0 bases, with 14 bases between. This CDR3 comprises 15 residues. CDR3 region: CSVALETASTDTQYF. The CDR3 DNA reads as TGCAGCGTTGCCCTCGAGACAGCTAGCACAGATACGCAGTATTTT.

This chain links TRBV19 with TRBJ2-2; TRBD1 matches 11 bases. V shed 10 bases, J shed 5 bases, and the junction held 6 bases outside the gene matches. This CDR3 contains 14 residues. Looked up from germline, CDR1 is LNHDA and CDR2 is SQIVND (reference sequence). CDR3 sequence reads: CATRGTGGTGELFF. The DNA for the CDR3 is TGTGCCACCCGTGGGACAGGGGGAACCGGGGAGCTGTTTTTT.

This clone was counted once. The chain recombines TRBV7-3 with TRBJ2-1, with a possible D match to TRBD2 (11 bases). Per germline, CDR1 SGHTA and CDR2 FQGTGA. V was trimmed by 6 bases and J by 7 bases, leaving 31 bases between them. This CDR3 spans 19 amino acids. The CDR3 sequence: CASRGTGARLAGKDNEQFF. The CDR3 region has the DNA TGTGCCAGCAGAGGGACAGGGGCTCGACTAGCGGGGAAGGATAATGAGCAGTTCTTC.

Comment on this clone: Other nucleotide sequences from this sample produce the same CDR3. This rearrangement joins TRBV14 to TRBJ2-3, with D possibly being TRBD2 (5 bases). Trimming took 0 bases from V and 3 from J, leaving 7 bases between them. The CDR3 length is 14 residues. Germline V gene data show CDR1 as SGHDN and CDR2 as FVKESK. The CDR3 DNA is TGTGCCAGCAGCCAAGATCGAGGGACAGATACGCAGTATTTT. As protein: CASSQDRGTDTQYF.

The rearrangement links TRBV4-1 to TRBJ2-5; TRBD1 aligns across 7 bases. Germline V gives CDR1 MGHRA, CDR2 YSYEKL. This CDR3 contains 15 residues. With V trimmed by 4 bases and J by 5 bases, 10 bases remained unmatched. The CDR3, as DNA: TGCGCCAGCAGCCCTCACAGGGGCCCCCGGGAGACCCAGTACTTC. Amino acid sequence: CASSPHRGPRETQYF.

This clone occurred once. A read error may produce the germline difference seen at one junction end. V is TRBV27 and J is TRBJ2-1, with 7 bases aligning to TRBD1. This CDR3 is built from 18 residues. Germline CDR1 MNHEY, CDR2 SMNVEV (reference sequence). CDR3 residues: CASSITRQGATPYTEQFF. CDR3 in DNA: TGTGCCAGCAGTATAACTCGACAGGGAGCCACCCCTTACACTGAGCAGTTCTTC.

This chain links TRBV5-1 with TRBJ2-1; 7 nucleotides line up with TRBD1. This CDR3 spans 16 amino acids. The germline CDR1 and CDR2 sequences are SGHRS and YFSETQ. The J segment lost 0 bases and the V segment lost 3 bases, leaving 6 bases of the junction unmatched. DNA for the CDR3: TGCGCCAGCAGCTCCGGGACAGCGAGCTCCTACAATGAGCAGTTCTTC. Residues: CASSSGTASSYNEQFF.

The genes are TRBV7-9 and TRBJ2-7; possible D gene TRBD1, 6 bases. Germline V gene data show CDR1 as SEHNR and CDR2 as FQNEAQ (reference sequence). The V end lost 5 bases, the J end lost 5 bases, and 19 bases lay between the germline ends. The CDR3 extends over 15 amino acids. Written as DNA, the CDR3 is TGTGCCAGCAGCGTACAAACAGGGATTTCCGACGAGCAGTACTTC. Protein product: CASSVQTGISDEQYF.

CDR3 loop: CASSSHKAGNDQPQHF. For the CDR3, the DNA is TGTGCCAGCAGTTCTCATAAGGCGGGAAACGATCAGCCCCAGCATTTT. The chain employs TRBV28 and TRBJ1-5; D gene uncertain. The germline V gene has CDR1 MDHEN and CDR2 SYDVKM. This CDR3 is built from 16 residues. With 4 bases removed from V and 5 bases from J, the gap between germline ends came to 18 bases. Complete variable domain (other parts from reference TRBV28 and TRBJ1-5): DVKVTQSSRYLVKRTGEKVFLECVQDMDHENMFWYRQDPGLGLRLIYFSYDVKMKEKGDIPEGYSVSREKKERFSLILESASTNQTSMYLCASSSHKAGNDQPQHFGDGTRLSIL.

The CDR3 loop is CASSARTGNYGYTF. CDR3 DNA: TGTGCCAGCAGTGCCCGGACGGGAAACTATGGCTACACCTTC. The chain links TRBV28 to TRBJ1-2; D ambiguous. Germline CDR1 is MDHEN and CDR2 is SYDVKM. V was trimmed by 5 bases and J by 2 bases, leaving 12 bases between them. This CDR3 region has 14 residues.

This chain uses TRBV30 with TRBJ1-3; D might be TRBD1 (5 bases). The V gene's germline CDR1 is GTSNPN and CDR2 SVGIG (reference sequence). Trimming stripped 2 bases from V and 0 bases from J, with 8 bases between. The CDR3 sequence is 14 residues long. CDR3: CAWSRGSSGNTIYF. The CDR3 coding sequence is TGTGCCTGGAGTAGGGGCAGCTCTGGAAACACCATATATTTT.

The chain carries TRBV5-1 and TRBJ1-3, with 7 bases lining up with TRBD1. V trimming: 0 bases; J trimming: 0 bases; junction bases outside the gene matches: 6. The CDR3 has 17 residues. The V gene's germline CDR1 is SGHRS and CDR2 YFSETQ. The CDR3 loop is CASSLGTGAISGNTIYF. In nucleotides, the CDR3 is TGCGCCAGCAGCTTGGGCACAGGGGCCATCTCTGGAAACACCATATATTTT.

In this sample, this clone turned up once. This sequence joins TRBV9 and TRBJ1-2; 9 bases map to TRBD1. The CDR3 is made up of 14 amino acids. Germline V gene lookup returns CDR1 SGDLS and CDR2 YYNGEE. V lost 2 bases and J lost 8; bases outside the gene matches: 7. The CDR3 loop reads CASSVMTGGGGYTF. The CDR3 nucleotides are TGTGCCAGCAGCGTTATGACAGGGGGGGGAGGCTACACCTTC.

This rearrangement joins TRBV10-3 to TRBJ2-2; 8 nucleotides line up with TRBD1. CDR3 length: 13 residues. CDR1 is ENHRY and CDR2 is SYGVKD in the germline V gene. The ends lost 10 bases at V and 6 bases at J; junction bases unmatched: 7. The CDR3 coding sequence is TGTGCCACCGGACAGGGCCCCCCCGGGGAGCTGTTTTTT. Its protein is CATGQGPPGELFF.

This clone was recorded a few times. The rearrangement joins TRBV6-5 to TRBJ1-5, with 7 bases identical to TRBD1. The CDR3 consists of 15 residues. Germline V gene lookup returns CDR1 MNHEY and CDR2 SVGAGI. V shed 7 bases and J 4 bases; nucleotides not matched to a gene: 10. CDR3 amino acids: CASTADRATNQPQHF. CDR3 sequence (DNA): TGTGCCAGCACCGCAGACAGGGCGACGAATCAGCCCCAGCATTTT.

Written as DNA, the CDR3 is TGTGCCAGCAGCGCCGCCTCCAGGGGGGATGGACAGCCCCAGCATTTT. Translating gives CASSAASRGDGQPQHF. The rearrangement links TRBV7-9 to TRBJ1-5; 7 bases are a match to TRBD1. CDR1 SEHNR and CDR2 FQNEAQ come from the germline V gene (reference sequence). The CDR3 spans 16 residues. With 5 bases clipped from V and 7 bases from J, the junction kept 14 bases outside the gene matches. The full variable domain, in which reference TRBV7-9 and TRBJ1-5 provide the parts outside the CDR3, is DTGVSQNPRHKITKRGQNVTFRCDPISEHNRLYWYRQTLGQGPEFLTYFQNEAQLEKSRLLSDRFSAERPKGSFSTLEIQRTEQGDSAMYLCASSAASRGDGQPQHFGDGTRLSIL.

J is TRBJ1-4 and V is TRBV27, with a tentative D call TRBD1 (6 bases). The ends were cut back, 3 bases at V and 7 bases at J, with 12 bases in the middle. This CDR3 is built from 14 residues. CDR1 and CDR2 (germline): MNHEY, SMNVEV (reference sequence). The chain's CDR3 is CASSFRQGSEKLFF. The DNA for the CDR3 is TGTGCCAGCAGTTTCCGGCAGGGGAGTGAAAAACTGTTTTTT.

The V call is TRBV19, the J call TRBJ2-2; a weak D match, TRBD2 (8 bases). The CDR3 has 17 amino acids. The V end lost 3 bases, the J end lost 7 bases, and 21 bases lay between the germline ends. CDR1 and CDR2 (germline): LNHDA, SQIVND (reference sequence). This chain's CDR3 is CASSMVGRGRSYGELFF. The CDR3 DNA is TGTGCCAGTAGTATGGTCGGGAGGGGGCGGTCATACGGGGAGCTGTTTTTT.

This clone was found once. This rearrangement joins TRBV19 to TRBJ1-3; D gene unclear. The CDR3 runs 15 residues. CDR1 and CDR2 (germline): LNHDA, SQIVND (reference sequence). V was trimmed by 3 bases and J by 4 bases, leaving 13 bases between them. The DNA of the CDR3 is TGTGCCAGTAGTATCCCGGGAGAACGAGGAAACACCATATATTTT. Its protein is CASSIPGERGNTIYF.

The V call is TRBV27, the J call TRBJ1-2, with TRBD1 matching 9 bases. CDR3 length: 15 residues. Germline V gene data show CDR1 as MNHEY and CDR2 as SMNVEV (reference sequence). The V gene end was trimmed by 9 bases and the J gene end by 6 bases; junction bases not matched to a gene: 14. The CDR3 DNA reads as TGTGCCAGTCGACAGGGGGGGGCGCTCCCCCATGGCTACACCTTC. As protein: CASRQGGALPHGYTF.